The sequence of this TCR beta chain was determined in a study of OX40 agonist ivuxolimab in advanced cancers. Some background on the complete study: Ivuxolimab was an agonistic, fully human IgG2 monoclonal antibody directed against OX40 (CD134), a costimulatory receptor. Peripheral TCRbeta sequencing was intended to test whether TCR sequence diversity was altered and clonal T-cell expansion was caused by ivuxolimab. The paper covers the monotherapy dose-escalation part of the phase I ivuxolimab trial, which included N of about 50 patients. Prior anti-PD-1, anti-PD-L1 or anti-CTLA-4 therapy was permitted, and about 40% of dose-escalation patients had received checkpoint inhibitors. Partial responses were achieved by three dose-escalation patients, of whom one had hepatocellular carcinoma and two had cutaneous melanoma. Intravenous ivuxolimab was administered to patients every 2 weeks at six dose levels: 0.01, 0.1, 0.3, 1.5, 3 and 10 mg/kg. Among the approximately 54 dose-escalation patients, 19 had hepatocellular carcinoma, approximately 15 melanoma, 9 renal cell carcinoma and 9 head and neck cancer. The dose-escalation cohort was 82.7% male with a mean age of around 62 years, ranging from about 20 to 80. Overall study results and their limits: After ivuxolimab, more expanded clones were found on average in CD8+ T cells than in CD4+ T cells. Which antigens the clonally expanded peripheral T cells were specific for was not determined. Low levels of normalized T-cell clonal expansion were also seen in some patients who did not respond. At doses of 0.1 to 3.0 mg/kg, clonal expansion of both CD4+ and CD8+ T cells in blood was seen between baseline and week 6. In partial responders in the 0.1-3.0 mg/kg groups, normalized peripheral clonal expansion was found to be among the lowest, especially among CD8+ T cells.

For this clone: Its antigen is currently not known. Within one base of it there is no much larger clone, and no base qualities were kept.

CDR1 and CDR2 were assigned from the germline V gene as MGHRA and YSYEKL. The junction shows trimming of 0 bases on V and 0 bases on J, plus 6 bases between the germline ends. There are 15 amino acids in the CDR3, from cysteine to phenylalanine inclusive. Only the CDR3 region is kept as DNA, spanning 45 bases read in frame from base 1. Genomic DNA was isolated from the sorted cells so that the TCRbeta CDR3 region could be sequenced. The immunoSEQ Assay was used for sequencing of TCRbeta CDR3 regions. The immuneACCESS repertoire file appears here via TCRdb, limited to in-frame rearrangements. These files lack a portion of the clones; in checked studies, under half of the deficit traces to unresolved V genes, and the cause of the others is not known. This sample gives about 80,000 clones in total; 70% to 90% of them show up just once. Clones ranked in the top ten supply around 25% of the sample. The trial excluded patients who had a history of autoimmune disease or were on systemic immunosuppression. Peripheral blood for TCR sequencing was collected from all dose cohorts at baseline, on cycle 4 day 1, and on cycle 7 day 1. The samples were drawn from a first-in-human, open-label, multicenter phase I dose-escalation trial of ivuxolimab. The trial enrolled adults with locally advanced or metastatic head and neck squamous cell, hepatocellular, melanoma or renal cell carcinoma. Before TCR sequencing, CD4+ and CD8+ T cells were separately sorted from peripheral blood.

The input for sequencing was CD4+ or CD8+ T cells sorted from blood, taken in a trial of the OX40 agonist ivuxolimab. The source of this sequence is an adult with an advanced solid tumor such as melanoma, head and neck, liver or kidney cancer. Recombination joined TRBV4-1 with TRBJ1-3; confidence is insufficient to name the D gene. The CDR3 reads CASSQDVLSGNTIYF. The bases read TGCGCCAGCAGCCAAGATGTCCTCTCTGGAAACACCATATATTTT.